The 25 T cell receptor beta chains in this list originate from one sample, sequenced in a study of CD8+ T cells in alopecia areata. Treatment defined: oral pan-JAK inhibitor, 5-10 mg twice daily. Obtained from alopecia areata patients were lesional scalp punch biopsies along with peripheral blood. RNA, once extracted, was reverse transcribed into cDNA for use as the sequencing template. Sequencing was performed with immunoSEQ multiplex PCR; in TCRdb, only in-frame clones are kept and a portion is missing. The data show 15,000 to 20,000 clones, 59% seen once. Sequences were derived from skin, sampled at week 4, from a patient treated with tofacitinib. Every receptor here comes from a human donor with alopecia areata.

The rearrangement uses TRBV28 and TRBJ2-4; D might be TRBD1 (6 bases). Germline-derived CDR1 and CDR2 are MDHEN and SYDVKM. This CDR3 region has 14 residues. V lost 6 bases and J 6 bases, leaving 15 bases between the germline ends. For the CDR3, the DNA is TGTGCCAGCAGCTGGGGGACATTGGGAAACATTCAGTACTTC. Amino acid sequence: CASSWGTLGNIQYF.

This chain joins TRBV28 and TRBJ1-1; 8 bases align to TRBD1. The CDR3 extends over 16 amino acids. Germline V gene sequence: CDR1 MDHEN, CDR2 SYDVKM. The trim removed 3 bases at V and 4 bases at J, leaving 10 bases unmatched. The CDR3 is CASSLAGWTGRTEAFF. The CDR3 DNA follows: TGTGCCAGCAGTTTGGCTGGGTGGACAGGGCGCACTGAAGCTTTCTTT.

The rearrangement joins TRBV5-1 to TRBJ1-3; no clear D gene. CDR1 SGHRS and CDR2 YFSETQ come from the germline V gene. There are 16 residues in the CDR3. V dropped 1 base and J dropped 2 bases, with 13 bases sitting between them. CDR3 DNA: TGCGCCAGCAGCTTGCCCCCCCCGGCGCCTGGAAACACCATATATTTT. It specifies CASSLPPPAPGNTIYF.

The count of this clone is one. V is TRBV15 and J is TRBJ2-5; 7 bases map to TRBD1. J gave up 3 bases and V 0 bases, and 10 bases lay outside the gene matches. The CDR3 extends over 17 amino acids. Looked up from germline, CDR1 is LNHNV and CDR2 is YYDKDF (reference sequence). The CDR3 DNA reads as TGTGCCACCAGCAGAGACGACAGGGTTCGGGGAGAAGAGACCCAGTACTTC. Protein sequence: CATSRDDRVRGEETQYF.

This chain connects TRBV10-3 to TRBJ2-3, with TRBD2 matching 8 bases. The CDR3 contains 16 residues. Germline CDR1 is ENHRY and CDR2 is SYGVKD. V gave up 0 bases and J gave up 6 bases; unmatched junction bases: 8. The DNA for the CDR3 is TGTGCCATCAGTGAGTCTACGGGGGGGCGTGAGGATACGCAGTATTTT. It encodes CAISESTGGREDTQYF.

The chain recombines TRBV10-3 with TRBJ2-1; the D is unclear. Deletions cut 10 bases from V and 6 bases from J, with 13 bases between. Per germline, CDR1 ENHRY and CDR2 SYGVKD. The CDR3 totals 12 residues. The CDR3 spells CATKRPFNEQFF. In DNA form, the CDR3 reads TGTGCCACCAAACGGCCCTTCAATGAGCAGTTCTTC.

This chain joins TRBV14 and TRBJ2-7; D call uncertain. The V end was cut by 1 base, the J end by 2 bases, with 0 bases between. CDR3 length: 11 residues. Germline loops: CDR1 SGHDN, CDR2 FVKESK. The CDR3, as DNA: TGTGCCAGCAGCCAAGCCTACGAGCAGTACTTC. Its protein product is CASSQAYEQYF.

This clone was recorded a few times. V is TRBV7-2 and J is TRBJ2-3; 8 nucleotides agree with TRBD1. Germline V gives CDR1 SGHTA, CDR2 FQGNSA. CDR3 length: 12 amino acids. Trimming took 2 bases from V and 10 from J; bases not matched to a gene: 2. CDR3 in amino acids: CASSLRTGPQYF. The DNA of the CDR3 is TGTGCCAGCAGCTTAAGGACAGGGCCGCAGTATTTT.

The V call is TRBV7-2, the J call TRBJ1-5; D remains unclear. Germline V gives CDR1 SGHTA, CDR2 FQGNSA. Trimming removed 1 base from V and 13 bases from J, with 8 bases in between. CDR3 length: 11 residues. DNA of the CDR3: TGTGCCAGCAGCTTAGGGTCCCAACAGCATTTT. It codes for CASSLGSQQHF.

V and J are TRBV4-1 and TRBJ1-1; possibly TRBD1 for D (5 bases). CDR1 is MGHRA, CDR2 YSYEKL, per germline. Deletions cut 4 bases from V and 8 bases from J, with 17 bases between. The CDR3 loop spans 14 amino acids. The CDR3 reads CASSPLPGRAEAFF. The CDR3 coding sequence is TGCGCCAGCAGCCCCCTTCCGGGGCGTGCCGAAGCTTTCTTT.

The chain combines TRBV4-1 with TRBJ2-7; possibly TRBD2 for D (5 bases). V lost 4 bases and J lost 0, with 13 bases in between. The germline V gene has CDR1 MGHRA and CDR2 YSYEKL. The CDR3 runs 15 residues. The CDR3 spells CASSPSVGSSYEQYF. Here the CDR3 DNA reads TGCGCCAGCAGCCCCTCCGTGGGGAGCTCCTACGAGCAGTACTTC.

V and J are TRBV6-5 and TRBJ2-7; D possibly corresponds to TRBD2 (5 bases). V was shortened by 0 bases and J by 4 bases, with 13 bases between the two germline ends. Germline loops: CDR1 MNHEY, CDR2 SVGAGI. The CDR3 totals 15 residues. The CDR3 reads CASSYSEGVGYEQYF. In nucleotides, the CDR3 is TGTGCCAGCAGTTACTCAGAGGGAGTGGGATACGAGCAGTACTTC.

The chain combines TRBV18 with TRBJ2-7; tentative D call: TRBD1 (5 bases). The V and J ends lost 2 bases and 6 bases respectively, with 11 bases between them. CDR1 and CDR2 from the germline V gene are KGHSH and LQKENI. The CDR3 loop spans 13 amino acids. CDR3 in amino acids: CASSPGASGEQYF. In nucleotides, the CDR3 is TGTGCCAGCTCACCAGGGGCGTCCGGCGAGCAGTACTTC. The full variable domain, rest sourced from reference TRBV18 and TRBJ2-7, is NAGVMQNPRHLVRRRGQEARLRCSPMKGHSHVYWYRQLPEEGLKFMVYLQKENIIDESGMPKERFSAEFPKEGPSILRIQQVVRGDSAAYFCASSPGASGEQYFGPGTRLTVT.

V gene TRBV27 combines with J gene TRBJ1-1; a weak D match, TRBD1 (5 bases). The CDR3 spans 14 residues. Germline V gives CDR1 MNHEY, CDR2 SMNVEV (reference sequence). The ends were cut back, 11 bases at V and 1 base at J, with 17 bases in the middle. This CDR3 reads CASLPGPANTEAFF. In nucleotides, the CDR3 is TGTGCCTCGTTACCGGGGCCCGCGAACACTGAAGCTTTCTTT.

This chain joins TRBV7-2 and TRBJ2-2, with 9 bases matching TRBD2. The CDR3 consists of 18 residues. V shed 1 base and J 4 bases; nucleotides not matched to a gene: 10. Germline V CDR1 and CDR2: SGHTA, FQGNSA. The CDR3 DNA sequence: TGTGCCAGCAGCTTAGTCGGTAGCGGGGGTATCCGCACCGGGGAGCTGTTTTTT. The encoded protein is CASSLVGSGGIRTGELFF.

The table lists this clone with a few counts. The V call is TRBV9, the J call TRBJ1-3; D possibly corresponds to TRBD1 (5 bases). V was pared by 6 bases and J by 2 bases, with 6 bases between. The CDR3 is 12 amino acids. The germline V gene has CDR1 SGDLS and CDR2 YYNGEE. CDR3 sequence reads: CASKGAGNTIYF. In DNA form, the CDR3 reads TGTGCCAGCAAAGGGGCTGGAAACACCATATATTTT.

The V and J genes are TRBV5-1 and TRBJ1-2; 8 bases line up with TRBD1. The CDR3 consists of 14 residues. Germline V gene data show CDR1 as SGHRS and CDR2 as YFSETQ. V gave up 3 bases and J gave up 5 bases; unmatched junction bases: 6. The CDR3, as DNA: TGCGCCAGCAGCTCCCTCGGACAGGGATATGGCTACACCTTC. Its protein is CASSSLGQGYGYTF.

The chain recombines TRBV5-8 with TRBJ2-1, with TRBD2 matching 11 bases. This CDR3 is built from 15 residues. Losses at the gene ends were 0 bases for V and 7 bases for J; bases not matched to a gene: 3. The germline CDR1 and CDR2 sequences are SGHTS and YDEGEE. The CDR3 loop is CASSLVAGGRNEQFF. For the CDR3, the DNA is TGTGCCAGCAGCTTGGTAGCGGGGGGGAGAAATGAGCAGTTCTTC. The variable domain in full, completed from reference TRBV5-8 and TRBJ2-1, reads EAGVTQSPTHLIKTRGQQATLRCSPISGHTSVYWYQQALGLGLQFLLWYDEGEERNRGNFPPRFSGRQFPNYSSELNVNALELEDSALYLCASSLVAGGRNEQFFGPGTRLTVL.

This clone was found a few times. The chain carries TRBV7-9 and TRBJ2-3; D assignment may be TRBD1 or TRBD2 (7 bases each). V was trimmed by 4 bases and J by 4 bases, leaving 18 bases between them. Germline CDR1 is SEHNR and CDR2 is FQNEAQ (reference sequence). There are 16 residues in the CDR3. The CDR3 region is CASSSSRGGMSDTQYF. The CDR3 bases are TGTGCCAGCAGCTCATCCAGGGGGGGGATGTCAGATACGCAGTATTTT.

V is TRBV25-1 and J is TRBJ2-1; 8 nucleotides agree with TRBD2. The CDR3 contains 13 residues. J was trimmed by 4 bases and V by 6 bases; bases with no gene match: 2. Germline V gene data show CDR1 as MGHDK and CDR2 as SYGVNS. The CDR3 region has the DNA TGTGCCAGCAGCGGGGGGGGATACAATGAGCAGTTCTTC. It yields the protein CASSGGGYNEQFF.

The V call is TRBV19, the J call TRBJ2-7; 7 bases map to TRBD1. V lost 5 bases, J lost 2 bases, and 6 bases stayed unmatched. Germline assignment: CDR1 LNHDA and CDR2 SQIVND (reference sequence). This CDR3 contains 14 residues. CDR3 sequence: CASSPGTVPYEQYF. The CDR3 DNA reads as TGTGCCAGTAGTCCGGGGACAGTTCCCTACGAGCAGTACTTC.

This rearrangement joins TRBV18 to TRBJ2-3, with unresolved D. Germline-derived CDR1 and CDR2 are KGHSH and LQKENI. With 3 bases removed from V and 3 bases from J, the gap between germline ends came to 4 bases. CDR3 size: 12 residues. Here the CDR3 reads CASSPDTDTQYF. DNA for the CDR3: TGTGCCAGCTCACCCGATACAGATACGCAGTATTTT.

J is TRBJ1-2 and V is TRBV6-5, with 9 bases lining up with TRBD1. The length of the CDR3 is 14 residues. Germline values: CDR1 MNHEY, CDR2 SVGAGI. With 5 bases clipped from V and 8 bases from J, the junction kept 9 bases outside the gene matches. The CDR3 bases are TGTGCCAGCAGTGGGCATGGACAGGGGAAAGGCTACACCTTC. Translated, it gives CASSGHGQGKGYTF.

The V and J genes are TRBV15 and TRBJ1-2, with 10 positions matching TRBD1. V shed 1 base and J 1 base; nucleotides not matched to a gene: 9. CDR1 LNHNV and CDR2 YYDKDF come from the germline V gene (reference sequence). This CDR3 is built from 18 residues. The CDR3 loop is CATSRVSTGGMSNYGYTF. The CDR3 nucleotides read TGTGCCACCAGCAGAGTTTCGACAGGGGGCATGAGTAACTATGGCTACACCTTC.

J is TRBJ2-2 and V is TRBV4-2; maybe TRBD2 (6 bases). Trimming removed 4 bases at V and 3 bases at J, with 12 bases between. The length of the CDR3 is 15 residues. CDR1 is LGHNA and CDR2 is YNFKEQ in the germline V gene. CDR3 protein: CASSPGGLYTGELFF. The CDR3 DNA reads as TGTGCCAGCAGCCCCGGGGGACTTTACACCGGGGAGCTGTTTTTT.